One and the same sample provided the 13 T cell receptor beta chains below, sequenced in a study of breast tumors, draining lymph nodes, adjacent tissues. Breast cancer patients provided tissue from their axillary draining lymph nodes. TCRdb reprocessed the multiplex PCR reads with MiXCR, giving one entry per CDR3 protein. Of approximately 130,000 distinct CDR3 sequences detected, 20% to 25% appear once; the ten largest clones hold around 2.2%. The sequenced sample consisted of axillary lymph node tissue. These receptors came from a female donor with breast cancer. Some clones in this sample may be carry-over from other donors' samples.

The rearrangement joins TRBV18 to TRBJ2-1; 11 bases fit TRBD2. V lost 1 base and J lost 10; bases outside the gene matches: 12. This CDR3 contains 17 residues. In germline, CDR1 is KGHSH, CDR2 LQKENI. The DNA for the CDR3 is TGTGCCAGCTCACCACTAGCGGGAGGGCTACCAGGAGGAGAGCAGTTCTTC. Translation: CASSPLAGGLPGGEQFF.

The rearrangement uses TRBV9 and TRBJ2-2; D remains unclear. This CDR3 contains 11 residues. V shed 4 bases and J shed 6 bases, with 4 bases lying between them. Germline-derived CDR1 and CDR2 are SGDLS and YYNGEE. The CDR3 nucleotides read TGTGCCAGCAGCACCTCCGGGGAGCTGTTTTTT. This codes for CASSTSGELFF.

The V call is TRBV28, the J call TRBJ2-3; TRBD1 matches at 7 bases. With 6 bases clipped from V and 4 bases from J, the junction kept 7 bases outside the gene matches. Per the germline V gene, CDR1 is MDHEN and CDR2 is SYDVKM. The CDR3 consists of 14 residues. CDR3 bases: TGTGCCAGCAGCCTCGGACAGGACCCAGATACGCAGTATTTT. The encoded protein is CASSLGQDPDTQYF.

This clonotype was seen many times. The gene calls are TRBV29-1 and TRBJ1-4; D is undetermined. Trimming stripped 6 bases from V and 8 bases from J, with 16 bases between. The germline V gene encodes CDR1 SQVTM and CDR2 ANQGSEA. This CDR3 has 13 residues. CDR3 region: CSVAPVSGEKLFF. CDR3 nucleotides: TGCAGCGTCGCACCGGTCTCGGGGGAAAAACTGTTTTTT.

On this clonotype: The CDR3 does not end in the conserved phenylalanine or tryptophan, so this is likely a read error. This rearrangement joins TRBV3-1 to TRBJ2-1, with 8 bases that match TRBD2. This CDR3 is 18 amino acids long. Per germline, CDR1 LGHDT and CDR2 YNNKEL (reference sequence). The CDR3 is CASSPGSGGNEPYNEQFS. The CDR3 DNA reads TGTGCCAGCAGCCCCGGGAGCGGGGGCAACGAACCCTACAATGAACAGTTCTCC.

On this clonotype: A much more abundant neighbour one base away suggests this may be a read error. The chain uses TRBV29-1 and TRBJ1-2, with unresolved D. Trimming pared 4 bases from V and 9 bases from J, leaving 12 bases between. Germline V gives CDR1 SQVTM, CDR2 ANQGSEA. The CDR3 is 11 residues long. The CDR3, as DNA: TGCAGCGTTGGGGTCAGTTGTCGCTACACCTTC. This gives the protein CSVGVSCRYTF.

This clonotype was seen many times. The chain carries TRBV6-1 and TRBJ2-7; D ambiguous. Trimming took off 4 bases at V and 3 bases at J, with 4 bases between the two ends. The CDR3 runs 11 residues. Per germline, CDR1 MNHNS and CDR2 SASEGT. The CDR3 is CASSAYYEQYF. The CDR3 DNA follows: TGTGCCAGCAGTGCATACTACGAGCAGTACTTC.

This clonotype has a handful of counts. This rearrangement joins TRBV9 to TRBJ2-2; the match to TRBD2 covers 13 bases. With V trimmed by 4 bases and J by 3 bases, 9 bases remained unmatched. Per germline, CDR1 SGDLS and CDR2 YYNGEE. This CDR3 has 18 residues. CDR3 loop: CASSSPTSGRSDTGELFF. CDR3 sequence (DNA): TGTGCCAGCAGCTCACCGACTAGCGGGAGGTCGGACACCGGGGAGCTGTTTTTT. The full variable domain, in which reference TRBV9 and TRBJ2-2 provide the parts outside the CDR3, is DSGVTQTPKHLITATGQRVTLRCSPRSGDLSVYWYQQSLDQGLQFLIQYYNGEERAKGNILERFSAQQFPDLHSELNLSSLELGDSALYFCASSSPTSGRSDTGELFFGEGSRLTVL.

This clonotype was found many times. The chain is built from TRBV4-2 and TRBJ2-5, with D maybe TRBD2 (6 bases). This CDR3 comprises 14 residues. Between the trimmed V and J ends, which lost 1 base and 3 bases, there was a span of 9 bases. The germline V gene encodes CDR1 LGHNA and CDR2 YNFKEQ. The CDR3 loop reads CASSQARGKETQYF. The CDR3 DNA reads TGTGCCAGCAGCCAAGCGCGGGGTAAAGAGACCCAGTACTTC.

This clonotype was picked up many times. The chain is built from TRBV20-1 and TRBJ2-1, with D perhaps matching TRBD2 (5 bases). This CDR3 has 14 residues. Looked up from germline, CDR1 is DFQATT and CDR2 is SNEGSKA (reference sequence). The ends were cut back, 3 bases at V and 4 bases at J, with 13 bases in the middle. As DNA, the CDR3 is TGCAGTGCTAGCTTCCGGGAAACATACAATGAGCAGTTCTTC. Protein: CSASFRETYNEQFF.

This clonotype was detected many times. The CDR3: CASSEALGGGSEVETQYF. The CDR3 DNA sequence: TGTGCCAGCAGCGAGGCCCTCGGAGGGGGGTCGGAGGTGGAGACCCAGTACTTC. The chain recombines TRBV9 with TRBJ2-5, with D perhaps matching TRBD1 or TRBD2 (6 bases each). The germline CDR1 and CDR2 sequences are SGDLS and YYNGEE. The V gene lost 3 bases and the J gene lost 5 bases, with 26 bases spanning the gap. The CDR3 loop spans 18 amino acids.

This clonotype was observed at least ten times. J is TRBJ2-5 and V is TRBV7-6, with 8 bases aligning to TRBD2. Germline V gives CDR1 SGHVS, CDR2 FNYEAQ. Trimming at V came to 1 base and at J to 6 bases, leaving 10 bases not matched to a gene. This CDR3 contains 16 residues. The CDR3 reads CASSLVGRVFEQTQYF. The CDR3 region has the DNA TGTGCCAGCAGCTTAGTCGGGAGGGTTTTTGAGCAGACCCAGTACTTC.

Of note for this clonotype: A read error is likely, as this CDR3 ends without the conserved phenylalanine or tryptophan. The chain uses TRBV6-1 and TRBJ1-5; 8 bases line up with TRBD1. V dropped 7 bases and J dropped 0; count of bases not matched to a gene: 14. Germline V gene sequence: CDR1 MNHNS, CDR2 SASEGT. The CDR3 runs to 18 residues. Here the CDR3 reads CASTRQGNNFYSNQPQHV. The CDR3 coding sequence is TGTGCCAGCACAAGACAGGGGAACAATTTTTATAGCAATCAGCCCCAGCATGTT.